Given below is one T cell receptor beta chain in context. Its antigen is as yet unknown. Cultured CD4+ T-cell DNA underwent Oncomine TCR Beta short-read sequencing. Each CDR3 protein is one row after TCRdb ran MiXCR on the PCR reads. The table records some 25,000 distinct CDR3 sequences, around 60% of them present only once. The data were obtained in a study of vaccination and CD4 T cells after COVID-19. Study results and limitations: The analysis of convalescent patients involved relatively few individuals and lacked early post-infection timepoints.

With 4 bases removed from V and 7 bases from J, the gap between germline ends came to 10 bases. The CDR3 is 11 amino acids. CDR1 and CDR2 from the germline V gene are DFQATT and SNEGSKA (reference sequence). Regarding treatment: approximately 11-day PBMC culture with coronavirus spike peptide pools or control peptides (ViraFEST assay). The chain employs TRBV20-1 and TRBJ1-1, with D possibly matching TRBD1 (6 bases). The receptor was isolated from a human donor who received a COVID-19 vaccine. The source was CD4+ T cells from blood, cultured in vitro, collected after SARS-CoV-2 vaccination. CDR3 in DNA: TGCAGTGCTAAGGGGGGAGGTGAAGCTTTCTTT. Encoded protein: CSAKGGGEAFF.